This TCR beta chain is drawn from a study of post-analysis software for immune sequencing data. The overall study: The courses of disease that were included comprised relapsing-remitting, secondary progressive and progressive-relapsing multiple sclerosis.

Study-level findings and limits: TRBV segments more frequent in patients than in controls numbered five and included TRBV5-6, TRBV5-1 and TRBV20-1. Strong co-clustering by F measure was evident for samples that had been prepared in the same batch. Diversity measured as normalized Chao1 was significantly lower in multiple sclerosis patients than in controls.

The V segment lost 5 bases and the J segment 8 bases; nucleotides outside the gene matches: 4. This CDR3 spans 14 amino acids. Germline V gives CDR1 MDHEN, CDR2 SYDVKM. This clonotype has just a few counts. Its antigen is not known. Tagging with unique molecular identifiers was a feature of the TCR beta cDNA libraries. Around 500,000 cDNA molecules came from 1 to 10 million T cells. TCRdb re-derived calls from the PCR reads in MiXCR, one entry per CDR3 protein. The table lists 700,000 to 800,000 distinct CDR3 sequences, 25% to 30% of them singletons. The sample was blood. The chain combines TRBV28 with TRBJ2-3; TRBD2 matches at 13 bases. The receptor's source is a girl under 18 with multiple sclerosis. The CDR3 reads CASSPGLAGTTQYF. CDR3 DNA sequence: TGTGCCAGCAGTCCGGGACTAGCGGGAACTACGCAGTATTTT. The full variable domain, its missing parts supplied by reference TRBV28 and TRBJ2-3, is DVKVTQSSRYLVKRTGEKVFLECVQDMDHENMFWYRQDPGLGLRLIYFSYDVKMKEKGDIPEGYSVSREKKERFSLILESASTNQTSMYLCASSPGLAGTTQYFGPGTRLTVL.